A selection of T cell receptor beta chains follows, all from one sample in a study of technical replicates of blood from several donors. TCRdb's table, derived via immunoSEQ multiplex PCR, lists solely in-frame clones and lacks some. The sample lists tens of thousands of clones; 80% to 95% were seen once. The sample comprised PBMCs. The source is a human donor in good health. Some clones in this sample may be carry-over from other donors' samples. Both conserved end residues are part of each CDR3. Fields, in order: clone size, D gene, J gene, V gene, CDR3 DNA, CDR3 protein. D genes are given only for firm matches. The size of a clone is reported for some rows only, either as once, few or many, or as a class for expanded clones.

-	TRBD1	TRBJ2-7	TRBV5-1	TGCGCCAGCAGCGCCTATCCTCGGACAGGATACTCCTACGAGCAGTACTTC	CASSAYPRTGYSYEQYF
-	-	TRBJ2-7	TRBV11-2	TGTGCCAGCAGCTTAGTAGGGGGAAACTACGAGCAGTACTTC	CASSLVGGNYEQYF
-	TRBD1	TRBJ1-1	TRBV19	TGTGCCAGTAGACCTAGACAGGGGTTCTCTGAAGCTTTCTTT	CASRPRQGFSEAFF
-	-	TRBJ2-5	TRBV25-1	TGTGCCAGCAGCCTTCCCCGGGACTGGGAGACCCAGTACTTC	CASSLPRDWETQYF
-	-	TRBJ1-2	TRBV5-4	TGTGCCAGCAGCTTGCCCAGCAGGGCTATTAACTATGGCTACACCTTC	CASSLPSRAINYGYTF
-	-	TRBJ2-3	TRBV19	TGTGCCAGTAGTAGAGTTGACAGCAGACGCACAGATACGCAGTATTTT	CASSRVDSRRTDTQYF
few	TRBD1	TRBJ1-1	TRBV4-3	TGCGCCAGCAGCCACCTGGGACAGGGGAACACTGAAGCTTTCTTT	CASSHLGQGNTEAFF
-	-	TRBJ2-2	TRBV7-2	TGTGCCAGCAGCTGGGGACACCAGAACACCGGGGAGCTGTTTTTT	CASSWGHQNTGELFF
few	TRBD1	TRBJ2-3	TRBV6-4	TGTGCCAGCAGTGACTCAACGGGACAGGGTGCAGATACGCAGTATTTT	CASSDSTGQGADTQYF
-	TRBD2	TRBJ2-5	TRBV6-6	TGTGCCAGCAGGACAGCGGGGGGGCGTGAGACCCAGTACTTC	CASRTAGGRETQYF
-	-	TRBJ1-1	TRBV18	TGTGCCAGCTCCCCGTCACCAGACACTGAAGCTTTCTTT	CASSPSPDTEAFF
-	-	TRBJ1-5	TRBV7-2	TGTGCCAGCACTGGGACGGGGGGACAGCCCCAGCATTTT	CASTGTGGQPQHF
few	TRBD1	TRBJ1-5	TRBV10-3	TGTGCCATCAGCCGGGACAGAGGACATAGCAATCAGCCCCAGCATTTT	CAISRDRGHSNQPQHF
-	-	TRBJ2-2	TRBV7-8	TGTGCCAGCAGCTTACTGCGTCTAGCTGGCGGGGAGCTGTTTTTT	CASSLLRLAGGELFF
-	TRBD2	TRBJ2-1	TRBV5-6	TGTGCCAGCAGCTTGGTCGGGGGGAGCTCCTACAATGAGCAGTTCTTC	CASSLVGGSSYNEQFF
-	TRBD1	TRBJ1-1	TRBV4-1	TGCGCCAGCAGCCAAAGAGGGGTGACAGGGGTCGGGAACACTGAAGCTTTCTTT	CASSQRGVTGVGNTEAFF
-	TRBD2	TRBJ2-7	TRBV5-1	TGCGCCAGCAGGATGACTAGCGGGCACGAGCAGTACTTC	CASRMTSGHEQYF
-	TRBD2	TRBJ2-7	TRBV6-1	TGTGCCAGCAGTGCCGGGACTACCCGAGGCGAGCAGTACTTC	CASSAGTTRGEQYF
-	-	TRBJ1-6	TRBV4-3	TGCGCCAGCAGTCTCGGACAGAATTCACCCCTCCACTTT	CASSLGQNSPLHF
-	-	TRBJ1-2	TRBV4-3	TGCGCCAGCAGCCAAAACGTCGAGGGAGGAGGTGGCTACACCTTC	CASSQNVEGGGGYTF
once	-	TRBJ1-5	TRBV4-2	TGTGCCAGCAGCCTCGCTCAGGGGAGCAATCAGCCCCAGCATTTT	CASSLAQGSNQPQHF
once	TRBD2	TRBJ2-7	TRBV5-1	TGCGCCAGCAGCTTGGCGGGGGGCTCCTACGAGCAGTACTTC	CASSLAGGSYEQYF
-	-	TRBJ1-3	TRBV5-4	TGTGCCAGCAGCCCCTCCCGGGAACTTGGAAACACCATATATTTT	CASSPSRELGNTIYF
-	-	TRBJ2-5	TRBV20-1	TGCAGTGTATCAGCGGTAGAGACCCAGTACTTC	CSVSAVETQYF
-	-	TRBJ1-5	TRBV27	TGTGCCAGCAGTTTGGGGTGGGGGGTCAATCAGCCCCAGCATTTT	CASSLGWGVNQPQHF
-	-	TRBJ1-2	TRBV10-3	TGTGCCATCAGTGAGTCCGAATCCGGTGGCTACACCTTC	CAISESESGGYTF
-	-	TRBJ1-3	TRBV4-2	TGTGCCAGCAGCCAAGAGGGAGCAGGAAACACCATATATTTT	CASSQEGAGNTIYF
-	TRBD1	TRBJ2-5	TRBV15	TGTGCCACCAGCAGCCGACAGGGGGCCGAGACCCAGTACTTC	CATSSRQGAETQYF
-	-	TRBJ1-3	TRBV4-2	TGTGCCACCGCACAGGGCAACTCTGGAAACACCATATATTTT	CATAQGNSGNTIYF
medium-sized	TRBD1	TRBJ2-7	TRBV10-3	TGTGCCATCAGTGAGCTCCGGGACAGGAGAAAGGGCTACGAGCAGTACTTC	CAISELRDRRKGYEQYF
-	TRBD1	TRBJ2-3	TRBV10-3	TGTGCCATCAGAGACAGGGGGAGCACAGATACGCAGTATTTT	CAIRDRGSTDTQYF
-	TRBD2	TRBJ2-5	TRBV9	TGTGCCAGCAGCGAAAGGACTAGAATGGAAGAGACCCAGTACTTC	CASSERTRMEETQYF
-	-	TRBJ1-2	TRBV7-9	TGTGCCAGCAGCCCCACCGCGGGGGGAGCTAACTATGGCTACACCTTC	CASSPTAGGANYGYTF
-	-	TRBJ2-1	TRBV18	TGTGCCAGCTCATCCTACGTGAATGAGCAGTTCTTC	CASSSYVNEQFF
-	TRBD2	TRBJ2-1	TRBV5-1	TGCGCCAGCAGCGGGAGCGGGATAAGTGAGCAGTTCTTC	CASSGSGISEQFF
few	-	TRBJ1-2	TRBV7-9	TGTGCCAGCAGCTTAGGCCGGAACTATGGCTACACCTTC	CASSLGRNYGYTF
-	-	TRBJ2-2	TRBV7-9	TGTGCCAGCAGCCTAAGTTCGAACACCGGGGAGCTGTTTTTT	CASSLSSNTGELFF
-	-	TRBJ2-3	TRBV7-9	TGTGCCAGCAGCTTATTTATGGGACTGGAAGGGGCAGATACGCAGTATTTT	CASSLFMGLEGADTQYF
-	TRBD1	TRBJ2-1	TRBV7-9	TGTGCCAGCAGCCAGAACAGGGGTCATGAGCAGTTCTTC	CASSQNRGHEQFF
-	-	TRBJ1-2	TRBV19	TGTGCCAGCCCCCAAACCCAAGGGGGTCGGTATGGCTACACCTTC	CASPQTQGGRYGYTF
-	TRBD1	TRBJ1-5	TRBV2	TGTGCCAGCAGTGAAGGCAGGGGGAACAATCAGCCCCAGCATTTT	CASSEGRGNNQPQHF
-	-	TRBJ2-2	TRBV15	TGTGCCACCAGCAGGCATTCTCTAGGAGCCGGGGAGCTGTTTTTT	CATSRHSLGAGELFF
-	-	TRBJ2-7	TRBV7-3	TGTGCCAGCAGCAGCGGAGGACTACACTACGAGCAGTACTTC	CASSSGGLHYEQYF
-	-	TRBJ2-5	TRBV20-1	TGCAGTGCTAGCCTAGCTGAGACCCAGTACTTC	CSASLAETQYF
-	TRBD1	TRBJ1-4	TRBV30	TGTGCCTGGAGCCGGGACAGGGGGCCGAATGAAAAACTGTTTTTT	CAWSRDRGPNEKLFF
once	-	TRBJ1-1	TRBV7-2	TGTGCCAGCAGCGCGGACAGAGTAAACACTGAAGCTTTCTTT	CASSADRVNTEAFF
-	TRBD1	TRBJ2-3	TRBV2	TGTGCCAGCAGTATACAGGGGATGGCGGATACGCAGTATTTT	CASSIQGMADTQYF
-	-	TRBJ2-3	TRBV7-2	TGTGCCAGCAGCTTAGACCCCGGACTAGATACGCAGTATTTT	CASSLDPGLDTQYF
-	-	TRBJ2-7	TRBV18	TGTGCCAGCTCACCACCGGGCTCTATCCTCTACGAGCAGTACTTC	CASSPPGSILYEQYF
-	-	TRBJ2-2	TRBV9	TGTGCCAGCAGCGTAGTCCCCTCGAGCCCCGGGGAGCTGTTTTTT	CASSVVPSSPGELFF
once	-	TRBJ1-2	TRBV15	TGTGCCACCAGCAGAGTGGGGCAGGGTTCCTATGGCTACACCTTC	CATSRVGQGSYGYTF
-	TRBD1	TRBJ1-6	TRBV18	TGTGCCAGCTCACCACAGGGACAGGGGAATTCACCCCTCCACTTT	CASSPQGQGNSPLHF
once	-	TRBJ2-7	TRBV28	TGTGCCAGCAGGTCCAGCGTGACCTACGAGCAGTACTTC	CASRSSVTYEQYF
-	-	TRBJ1-1	TRBV30	TGTGCCTGGAGTGCGGGGAACACTGAAGCTTTCTTT	CAWSAGNTEAFF
once	TRBD2	TRBJ2-2	TRBV5-1	TGCGCCAGCACCTTATGGCCCAGCGGGGGTACCGGGGAGCTGTTTTTT	CASTLWPSGGTGELFF
once	TRBD1	TRBJ1-1	TRBV27	TGTGCCAGCAGTTTATCCAGGGGGCGCCGCTATCCTGAAGCTTTCTTT	CASSLSRGRRYPEAFF
-	-	TRBJ2-7	TRBV9	TGTGCCAGCAGCGTAGACCAGGGCCGGGTCCACGAGCAGTACTTC	CASSVDQGRVHEQYF
-	-	TRBJ1-3	TRBV19	TGTGCCAGTAGTATTGGAGACTATCGGGGAAACACCATATATTTT	CASSIGDYRGNTIYF